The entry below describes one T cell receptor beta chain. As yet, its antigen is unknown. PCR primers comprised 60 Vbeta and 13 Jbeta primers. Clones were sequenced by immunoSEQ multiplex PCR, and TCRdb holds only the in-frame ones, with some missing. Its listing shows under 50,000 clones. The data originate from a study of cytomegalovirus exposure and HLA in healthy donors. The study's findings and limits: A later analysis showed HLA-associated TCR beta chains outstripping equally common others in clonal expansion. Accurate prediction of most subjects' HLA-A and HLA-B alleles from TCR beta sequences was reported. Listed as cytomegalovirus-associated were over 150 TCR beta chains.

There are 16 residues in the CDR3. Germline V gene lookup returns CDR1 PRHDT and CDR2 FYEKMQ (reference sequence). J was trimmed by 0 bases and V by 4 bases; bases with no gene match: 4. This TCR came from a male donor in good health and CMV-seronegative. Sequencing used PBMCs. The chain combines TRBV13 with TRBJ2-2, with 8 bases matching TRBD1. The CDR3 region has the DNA TGTGCCAGCAGCTCAGGGGGCCTCGCGAACACCGGGGAGCTGTTTTTT. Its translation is CASSSGGLANTGELFF. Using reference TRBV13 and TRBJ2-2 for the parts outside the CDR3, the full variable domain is AAGVIQSPRHLIKEKRETATLKCYPIPRHDTVYWYQQGPGQDPQFLISFYEKMQSDKGSIPDRFSAQQFSDYHSELNMSSLELGDSALYFCASSSGGLANTGELFFGEGSRLTVL.